The next 16 T cell receptor beta chains were all read from a single sample in a study of blood T cell repertoires in COVID-19. The repertoire was sequenced with immunoSEQ multiplex PCR; TCRdb's copy has only in-frame clones and lacks some. The table lists roughly 200,000 clones, 65% to 85% of them singletons. Sample: peripheral blood. The receptors come from a man between 50 and 59 years old with active or convalescent COVID-19.

The chain has TRBV5-4 and TRBJ2-3; 15 nucleotides agree with TRBD2. CDR1 is SGHNT and CDR2 is YYREEE in the germline V gene (reference sequence). V shed 6 bases, J shed 6 bases, and the junction held 8 bases outside the gene matches. The CDR3 covers 16 residues. The CDR3 nucleotides read TGTGCCAGCAAACCGGGGACTAGCGGGGGGAGGGATACGCAGTATTTT. Residues: CASKPGTSGGRDTQYF.

This clone was detected a few times. This chain uses TRBV14 with TRBJ2-7; 7 nucleotides agree with TRBD1. The V and J ends lost 4 bases and 6 bases, in that order; junction bases with no gene match: 3. Germline loops: CDR1 SGHDN, CDR2 FVKESK. This CDR3 is built from 12 residues. Written as DNA, the CDR3 is TGTGCCAGCAGCCGAACAGGGGTCGAGCAGTACTTC. Translating it yields CASSRTGVEQYF.

V is TRBV10-3 and J is TRBJ1-2; the D gene is possibly TRBD1 (5 bases). The CDR3 totals 13 residues. Trimming took off 5 bases at V and 6 bases at J, with 13 bases between the two ends. Germline lookup yields CDR1 ENHRY and CDR2 SYGVKD. This chain's CDR3 is CAISPVGGDGYTF. CDR3 sequence (DNA): TGTGCCATCAGTCCAGTGGGGGGAGATGGCTACACCTTC.

The rearrangement joins TRBV24-1 to TRBJ2-6; 9 bases are a match to TRBD1. The germline gives CDR1 KGHDR, CDR2 SFDVKD. The CDR3 is made up of 15 amino acids. The V segment lost 5 bases and the J segment 4 bases; nucleotides outside the gene matches: 2. CDR3 in amino acids: CATSGTGEGANVLTF. CDR3 nucleotides: TGTGCCACCAGTGGGACAGGGGAAGGGGCCAACGTCCTGACTTTC.

This clone has a handful of counts. Other DNA sequences in this sample translate to the same CDR3. The chain has TRBV27 and TRBJ1-2, with TRBD1 identical over 8 bases. The J segment lost 4 bases and the V segment lost 6 bases, leaving 4 bases of the junction unmatched. CDR3 length: 13 residues. Germline lookup yields CDR1 MNHEY and CDR2 SMNVEV (reference sequence). For the CDR3, the DNA is TGTGCCAGCAGCCGTGGACAGGGCTATGGCTACACCTTC. Translated: CASSRGQGYGYTF.

The J gene is TRBJ1-1, the V gene TRBV25-1; D gene uncertain. The CDR3 totals 13 residues. V was cut by 7 bases and J by 7 bases, with 16 bases left in between. Germline V lookup: CDR1 MGHDK, CDR2 SYGVNS. DNA of the CDR3: TGTGCCAGCACTGAGGAGAGTCTCGATGAAGCTTTCTTT. Encoded protein: CASTEESLDEAFF.

The chain recombines TRBV6-2 or TRBV6-3 with TRBJ1-1; D gene ambiguous. The CDR3 totals 11 residues. Germline V gene sequence: CDR1 MNHEY, CDR2 SVGEGT. V lost 3 bases to trimming and J lost 7 bases, with 6 bases between them. DNA for the CDR3: TGTGCCAGCAGTTATTCTGTTGAAGCTTTCTTT. It yields the protein CASSYSVEAFF.

CDR3 protein: CASRNLGGRGGYTF. In nucleotides, the CDR3 is TGTGCCAGCAGAAACCTCGGGGGGAGGGGTGGCTACACCTTC. V gene TRBV28 combines with J gene TRBJ1-2; the D gene is possibly TRBD1 (5 bases). Trimming cost V 6 bases and J 7 bases, with 18 bases left between them. CDR1 MDHEN and CDR2 SYDVKM come from the germline V gene. This CDR3 has 14 amino acids.

This rearrangement joins TRBV4-2 to TRBJ1-3, with a tentative D call TRBD1 (6 bases). Trimming removed 2 bases at V and 4 bases at J, with 24 bases between. From germline, CDR1 is LGHNA and CDR2 YNFKEQ. This CDR3 contains 19 residues. CDR3 sequence: CASSQPGQWEGGSGNTIYF. In DNA, the CDR3 is TGTGCCAGCAGCCAACCCGGACAGTGGGAGGGGGGATCCGGAAACACCATATATTTT.

This chain connects TRBV5-8 to TRBJ2-7, with 8 bases lining up with TRBD1. The CDR3 sequence is 13 residues long. V dropped 6 bases and J dropped 6; count of bases not matched to a gene: 8. Germline V gene sequence: CDR1 SGHTS, CDR2 YDEGEE. The CDR3 region is CASKGTGSGEQYF. For the CDR3, the DNA is TGTGCCAGCAAGGGGACAGGAAGCGGCGAGCAGTACTTC. Together with reference TRBV5-8 and TRBJ2-7, the CDR3 gives the full variable domain: EAGVTQSPTHLIKTRGQQATLRCSPISGHTSVYWYQQALGLGLQFLLWYDEGEERNRGNFPPRFSGRQFPNYSSELNVNALELEDSALYLCASKGTGSGEQYFGPGTRLTVT.

V and J are TRBV19 and TRBJ2-7; possible D gene TRBD2, 7 bases. Between the trimmed V and J ends, which lost 7 bases and 7 bases, there was a span of 20 bases. There are 14 residues in the CDR3. CDR1 and CDR2 (germline): LNHDA, SQIVND (reference sequence). CDR3 nucleotide sequence: TGTGCCAGTATTTGGGGGGGCCGATCTATAGAGCAGTACTTC. It encodes CASIWGGRSIEQYF.

This clone was seen only once. The J gene is TRBJ1-5, the V gene TRBV19; TRBD1 matches 7 bases. The CDR3 spans 14 residues. J gave up 7 bases and V 3 bases, and 6 bases lay outside the gene matches. Per germline, CDR1 LNHDA and CDR2 SQIVND (reference sequence). As DNA, the CDR3 is TGTGCCAGTAGTATGGCAGGGGGAAACCAGCCCCAGCATTTT. Translated: CASSMAGGNQPQHF.

This clone is a singleton in its sample. The chain uses TRBV30 and TRBJ2-7; D remains unclear. CDR1 is GTSNPN, CDR2 SVGIG, per germline (reference sequence). V shed 3 bases and J shed 0 bases, with 6 bases lying between them. The CDR3 has 12 residues. CDR3 amino acids: CAWRTDSYEQYF. Written as DNA, the CDR3 is TGTGCCTGGAGAACAGACTCCTACGAGCAGTACTTC.

This sequence joins TRBV29-1 and TRBJ2-2; D is possibly TRBD1 (6 bases). Germline V gene data show CDR1 as SQVTM and CDR2 as ANQGSEA. Trimming pared 4 bases from V and 1 base from J, leaving 13 bases between. The CDR3 runs to 15 residues. Written as DNA, the CDR3 is TGCAGCGTTGGGGATAGGACAGAGAACACCGGGGAGCTGTTTTTT. The encoded protein is CSVGDRTENTGELFF.

The rearrangement joins TRBV3-1 (or the pseudogene TRBV3-2) to TRBJ1-1, with a tentative D call TRBD1 (5 bases). With 1 base removed from V and 4 bases from J, the gap between germline ends came to 13 bases. In germline, CDR1 is LGHDT, CDR2 YNNKEL (reference sequence). The CDR3 sequence is 15 residues long. The CDR3 DNA reads as TGTGCCAGCAGCCAAGTCGGTGGGGGGGGCACTGAAGCTTTCTTT. Its translation: CASSQVGGGGTEAFF.

The rearrangement links TRBV5-1 to TRBJ1-3; the D gene is possibly TRBD1 (6 bases). Trimming removed 0 bases at V and 0 bases at J, with 10 bases between. This CDR3 has 16 residues. The germline V gene has CDR1 SGHRS and CDR2 YFSETQ. CDR3 bases: TGCGCCAGCAGCTTGGCCGGGACAAACTCTGGAAACACCATATATTTT. It translates to CASSLAGTNSGNTIYF.